Each of the 22 T cell receptor beta chains below was sequenced from the same sample in a study of response to subunit inactivated influenza vaccine. TCRdb recomputed calls from the RT-PCR reads with MiXCR, one row per CDR3 protein. The sample yields approximately 570,000 distinct CDR3 sequences, less than 10% seen once. The source material was PBMCs from blood, sampled about 23 months after vaccination. The origin of the receptors is a man between 50 and 69 years old who received an inactivated influenza vaccine.

This clonotype was found a few times. This chain links TRBV12-3 or TRBV12-4 with TRBJ2-7; 7 nucleotides agree with TRBD2. This CDR3 region has 15 residues. V trimming: 6 bases; J trimming: 3 bases; junction bases outside the gene matches: 11. CDR3: CASSSGGLVLYEQYF. In DNA form, the CDR3 reads TGTGCCAGCAGCTCAGGCGGACTAGTGCTCTACGAGCAGTACTTC.

The chain has TRBV25-1 and TRBJ2-7; D is unclear. The CDR3 has 15 amino acids. Germline lookup yields CDR1 MGHDK and CDR2 SYGVNS. Trimming took 4 bases from V and 3 from J, leaving 16 bases between them. CDR3: CASSVSVEFNYEQYF. The CDR3 DNA reads as TGTGCCAGCAGTGTGTCGGTGGAATTTAACTACGAGCAGTACTTC.

This clonotype was seen more than once but under ten times. The chain carries TRBV20-1 and TRBJ2-5, with 9 bases fitting TRBD2. Germline assignment: CDR1 DFQATT and CDR2 SNEGSKA (reference sequence). The CDR3 is 14 amino acids. Trimming at V came to 3 bases and at J to 5 bases, leaving 7 bases not matched to a gene. The CDR3: CSASRGRAGETQYF. CDR3 DNA sequence: TGCAGTGCTAGTCGCGGGAGGGCCGGGGAGACCCAGTACTTC.

This clonotype has more than one count but fewer than ten. The V gene is TRBV28, the J gene TRBJ2-6, with TRBD1 identical over 11 bases. V trimming: 5 bases; J trimming: 4 bases; junction bases outside the gene matches: 10. This CDR3 has 18 amino acids. In germline, CDR1 is MDHEN, CDR2 SYDVKM. DNA of the CDR3: TGTGCCAGCAGTCCCCCGGGACAGGGGGTAACAGGGGCCAACGTCCTGACTTTC. Translated, it gives CASSPPGQGVTGANVLTF.

This clonotype has just a few counts. The chain carries TRBV10-3 and TRBJ2-5; possible D gene TRBD1, 7 bases. Per germline, CDR1 ENHRY and CDR2 SYGVKD. This CDR3 region has 14 residues. V was pared by 6 bases and J by 2 bases, with 13 bases between. The CDR3 sequence is CAIRGGQKQETQYF. The CDR3 DNA is TGTGCCATCAGGGGGGGACAGAAGCAAGAGACCCAGTACTTC.

This clonotype was seen only a few times. V and J are TRBV12-3 or TRBV12-4 and TRBJ1-2; D uncertain. The CDR3 contains 17 residues. V was pared by 1 base and J by 4 bases, with 19 bases between. The DNA of the CDR3 is TGTGCCAGCAGTTTAGGGCAGGCGAAATCCCTACTCTATGGCTACACCTTC. Encoded protein: CASSLGQAKSLLYGYTF.

This clonotype was recorded at least ten times. This CDR3 is CSVAGAQETQYF. CDR3 nucleotides: TGCAGCGTTGCAGGCGCTCAAGAGACCCAGTACTTC. This chain connects TRBV29-1 to TRBJ2-5; D unresolved. The germline V and J ends were trimmed by 4 bases and 2 bases, with 8 bases remaining between them. Per germline, CDR1 SQVTM and CDR2 ANQGSEA. CDR3 length equals 12 residues.

This clonotype turned up a few times. This sequence joins TRBV20-1 and TRBJ1-5; 9 bases match TRBD1. V was clipped by 5 bases and J by 4 bases; unmatched bases: 6. Looked up from germline, CDR1 is DFQATT and CDR2 is SNEGSKA (reference sequence). The CDR3 extends over 14 amino acids. The CDR3, as DNA: TGCAGTGCTCGAAGGACAGGGGATAATCAGCCCCAGCATTTT. It codes for CSARRTGDNQPQHF.

This clonotype has only a few counts. The chain employs TRBV6-6 and TRBJ1-1, with a weak D call TRBD1 (6 bases). This CDR3 is 13 amino acids long. V lost 6 bases, J lost 8 bases, and 16 bases lay in between. CDR1 and CDR2 (germline): MNHNY, SVGAGI (reference sequence). The CDR3 is CASSLGSGAEAFF. The CDR3 DNA reads as TGTGCCAGCAGCCTCGGGTCGGGGGCCGAAGCTTTCTTT.

The V call is TRBV12-3 or TRBV12-4, the J call TRBJ2-1; D is perhaps TRBD2 (6 bases). Trimming pared 2 bases from V and 6 bases from J, leaving 11 bases between. CDR3 length: 14 amino acids. The CDR3 sequence is CASSLNGGVNEQFF. CDR3 DNA sequence: TGTGCCAGCAGTTTAAACGGGGGAGTCAATGAGCAGTTCTTC.

The chain recombines TRBV5-1 with TRBJ2-1; perhaps TRBD1 as D (6 bases). Germline CDR1 SGHRS, CDR2 YFSETQ. The V end was cut by 1 base, the J end by 7 bases, with 15 bases between. This CDR3 contains 15 residues. The DNA for the CDR3 is TGCGCCAGCAGCTTGTTCGGGACACCTACAAATGAGCAGTTCTTC. It is translated as CASSLFGTPTNEQFF.

There are many counts of this clonotype. This sequence joins TRBV7-6 and TRBJ2-1; weak D call: TRBD2 (7 bases). Trimming pared 4 bases from V and 16 bases from J, leaving 20 bases between. Germline assignment: CDR1 SGHVS and CDR2 FNYEAQ. This CDR3 contains 13 residues. Written as DNA, the CDR3 is TGTGCCAGCAGCTATGACCTGAGGGGGGGCGAATTCTTC. Amino acid sequence: CASSYDLRGGEFF.

This clonotype was detected a few times. The chain has TRBV4-1 and TRBJ2-1; D is possibly TRBD2 (5 bases). CDR1 and CDR2 (germline): MGHRA, YSYEKL. Trimming left V 8 bases short and J 0 bases short, with 14 bases between. The CDR3 extends over 15 amino acids. In DNA form, the CDR3 reads TGCGCCAGCGGCTGGACTTTCAGCTCCTACAATGAGCAGTTCTTC. Its protein is CASGWTFSSYNEQFF.

The gene calls are TRBV14 and TRBJ1-1, with no clear D. There are 13 residues in the CDR3. Trimming left V 1 base short and J 6 bases short, with 9 bases between. Germline CDR1 and CDR2: SGHDN and FVKESK. The CDR3 is CASSQVGLPEAFF. CDR3 coding DNA: TGTGCCAGCAGCCAAGTAGGGCTGCCTGAAGCTTTCTTT.

This clonotype was observed many times. The gene calls are TRBV7-2 and TRBJ1-4, with D uncertain. The CDR3 runs 15 residues. The germline CDR1 and CDR2 sequences are SGHTA and FQGNSA. Between the trimmed V and J ends, which lost 1 base and 4 bases, there was a span of 10 bases. CDR3: CASSLGSGYNEKLFF. CDR3 in DNA: TGTGCCAGCAGCTTAGGATCAGGCTATAATGAAAAACTGTTTTTT.

The sample holds a few counts of this clonotype. The gene calls are TRBV15 and TRBJ1-4; 7 bases match TRBD1. This CDR3 is built from 16 residues. Germline lookup yields CDR1 LNHNV and CDR2 YYDKDF (reference sequence). Unmatched junction bases numbered 13, after V lost 4 bases and J lost 8 bases. In DNA, the CDR3 is TGTGCCACCAGCACCGGGACAGCGGTGACCCAGGAAAAACTGTTTTTT. Translating gives CATSTGTAVTQEKLFF.

In its sample, this clonotype was seen a few times. The rearrangement links TRBV25-1 to TRBJ1-1, with a tentative D call TRBD1 (5 bases). V lost 4 bases and J lost 6, with 15 bases in between. CDR1 MGHDK and CDR2 SYGVNS come from the germline V gene. The CDR3 is 14 amino acids. The CDR3 spells CASSAGTVPPEAFF. The CDR3 nucleotides read TGTGCCAGCAGTGCCGGGACGGTCCCCCCTGAAGCTTTCTTT.

The chain uses TRBV5-1 and TRBJ2-7; 9 bases match TRBD2. The CDR3 spans 17 residues. Germline V lookup: CDR1 SGHRS, CDR2 YFSETQ. The trim removed 4 bases at V and 0 bases at J, leaving 11 bases unmatched. CDR3 sequence: CASSHGRLAAISYEQYF. Here the CDR3 DNA reads TGCGCCAGCAGCCATGGTAGACTAGCGGCGATCTCCTACGAGCAGTACTTC.

This sequence joins TRBV6-2 or TRBV6-3 and TRBJ2-1; D may be TRBD2 (6 bases). The germline V gene encodes CDR1 MNHEY and CDR2 SVGEGT. CDR3 length: 12 amino acids. V was trimmed by 3 bases and J by 10 bases, leaving 10 bases between them. The CDR3 region is CASSYRLAEQFF. The CDR3 coding sequence is TGTGCCAGCAGTTATCGGCTAGCGGAGCAGTTCTTC.

There are many counts of this clonotype. This chain uses TRBV5-1 with TRBJ2-7; D is possibly TRBD2 (6 bases). V was clipped by 0 bases and J by 2 bases, with 15 bases between them. CDR1 and CDR2 (germline): SGHRS, YFSETQ. The CDR3 has 16 residues. DNA of the CDR3: TGCGCCAGCAGCTTGGGCCAAGGGACTGGGCCCTACGAGCAGTACTTC. Amino acid sequence: CASSLGQGTGPYEQYF.

In this sample, this clonotype turned up a few times. The rearrangement uses TRBV29-1 and TRBJ1-1; D uncertain. This CDR3 has 11 residues. Per the germline V gene, CDR1 is SQVTM and CDR2 is ANQGSEA. Trimming stripped 7 bases from V and 5 bases from J, with 11 bases between. CDR3 protein: CSAVSGTEAFF. The CDR3, as DNA: TGCAGCGCCGTCTCGGGTACTGAAGCTTTCTTT.

The chain links TRBV2 to TRBJ2-1; possibly TRBD1 for D (5 bases). The CDR3 extends over 14 amino acids. Germline lookup yields CDR1 SNHLY and CDR2 FYNNEI. Trimming cost V 1 base and J 7 bases, with 11 bases left between them. In DNA form, the CDR3 reads TGTGCCAGCAGTGAAGGCAGGGCAGGGAATGAGCAGTTCTTC. This sequence encodes CASSEGRAGNEQFF.